Listed below are T cell receptor beta chains from one sample, sequenced in a study of OX40 agonist ivuxolimab in advanced cancers. The table came from immunoSEQ multiplex PCR; TCRdb's copy has only in-frame clones and leaves some out. The sample shows approximately 32,000 clones, around 90% of them seen only once. The sequenced sample was CD4+ or CD8+ T cells sorted from blood, obtained in a trial of the OX40 agonist ivuxolimab. These receptors all come from an adult with an advanced solid tumor such as melanoma, head and neck, liver or kidney cancer. CDR3s include the opening cysteine and the closing phenylalanine or tryptophan. The D gene is left open where the match is weak. Some rows have no size entry. The others give once, few or many, or a class for an expanded clone.

cdr3_nt cdr3_aa j_call clone_size d_call v_call
TGTGCCAGCAGCCCCCGAGGCAGCACTACAACTAATGAAAAACTGTTTTTT CASSPRGSTTTNEKLFF TRBJ1-4 . . TRBV7-9
TGTGCCAGCAGTGGAGGACAGGGGCCACAAGAGACCCAGTACTTC CASSGGQGPQETQYF TRBJ2-5 . TRBD1 TRBV25-1
TGTGCCAGCAGCTTGTGGAAGGGATCCTCCTACGAGCAGTACTTC CASSLWKGSSYEQYF TRBJ2-7 . . TRBV5-5
TGTGCCAGCAGTCAGCAGGGGGCGAGGAAGCAAGAGACCCAGTACTTC CASSQQGARKQETQYF TRBJ2-5 . TRBD1 TRBV28
TGTGCCAGCAGCTACCAGGGCGGGGAAGAGACCCAGTACTTC CASSYQGGEETQYF TRBJ2-5 . . TRBV7-2
TGTGCCAGCAGCCAAACCTTCTCTAGCGGGAGACGGGAGCAGTTCTTC CASSQTFSSGRREQFF TRBJ2-1 . TRBD2 TRBV7-2
TGTGCCAGCAGTTACGTAGGGATGCGGGAAAAACTGTTTTTT CASSYVGMREKLFF TRBJ1-4 . . TRBV6-6
TGTGCCAGCATCCGACGTGCCGGGAGTACAGATACGCAGTATTTT CASIRRAGSTDTQYF TRBJ2-3 . . TRBV7-2
TGTGCCAGCAGCGACGGGAGGCAGGGTTCCACTGAAGCTTTCTTT CASSDGRQGSTEAFF TRBJ1-1 few . TRBV2
TGTGCCAGCAGCAGTCCTGCGAACGGTGCCCGCGCCTACGAGCAGTACTTC CASSSPANGARAYEQYF TRBJ2-7 . . TRBV21-1
TGTGCCAGCAGCATCGCTGAGAACACTGAAGCTTTCTTT CASSIAENTEAFF TRBJ1-1 few . TRBV5-6
TGTGCCAGCAGCCCCACAGGGGGCGGCGAGACCCAGTACTTC CASSPTGGGETQYF TRBJ2-5 . TRBD1 TRBV9
TGTGCCAGCAGTGCTTACGGCACTGAAGCTTTCTTT CASSAYGTEAFF TRBJ1-1 few . TRBV2
TGCGCCAGCAGCTTGGCAGGACTAGCGGGAGAGACCCAGTACTTC CASSLAGLAGETQYF TRBJ2-5 . TRBD2 TRBV5-1
TGTGCCAGCAGCTCCGGCTACAATGAGCAGTTCTTC CASSSGYNEQFF TRBJ2-1 few . TRBV7-2
TGTGCCAGTAGTTCCCGGACGGATACCGTGGGTGAAGCTTTCTTT CASSSRTDTVGEAFF TRBJ1-1 . . TRBV19
TGCGCCAGCAGCTCCGGAACAGGGTCTGGAAACACCATATATTTT CASSSGTGSGNTIYF TRBJ1-3 . . TRBV5-1
TGCAGCGTTGAAATTGGGGGAGGGAGTGGGACCCAGTACTTC CSVEIGGGSGTQYF TRBJ2-5 . TRBD2 TRBV29-1
TGTGCCAGCAGCTTCACGGTGTTAGCGGGAGTCGGCGAGCAGTTCTTC CASSFTVLAGVGEQFF TRBJ2-1 . TRBD2 TRBV11-1
TGTGCCAGCTCACCTAACCAGGGCCTCCAAGAGACCCAGTACTTC CASSPNQGLQETQYF TRBJ2-5 . . TRBV18
TGTGCCAGCAGCTACGGACAGAGGAACACTGAAGCTTTCTTT CASSYGQRNTEAFF TRBJ1-1 . . TRBV9
TGTGCCAGCAGTCCCGCCCGGACAGGGTCTGGGGCCAACGTCCTGACTTTC CASSPARTGSGANVLTF TRBJ2-6 . TRBD1 TRBV27
TGTGCCAGCAGTTTTACAGTCTACGAGCAGTACTTC CASSFTVYEQYF TRBJ2-7 . . TRBV28
TGTGCCAGCACCGGGTACTATGGCTACACCTTC CASTGYYGYTF TRBJ1-2 once . TRBV28
TGTGCCAGCAATCCAGGGAACACTGAAGCTTTCTTT CASNPGNTEAFF TRBJ1-1 . . TRBV6-1
TGTGCCAGCAGGGATGACACGAACACCGGGGAGCTGTTTTTT CASRDDTNTGELFF TRBJ2-2 . . TRBV2
TGTGCCAGCAGTGGACGGGTACGGGGGGAGCTGTTTTTT CASSGRVRGELFF TRBJ2-2 once . TRBV28
TGTGCCAGCAGCCAGACGCGCCGGGACAAGAGGGAAAAACTGTTTTTT CASSQTRRDKREKLFF TRBJ1-4 . . TRBV7-9
TGTGCCAGCAGTATAGCCGACACTGAGCAGTTCTTC CASSIADTEQFF TRBJ2-1 . . TRBV6-1
TGTGCCAGCAGTCCCGATAGACACAGCTATGGCTACACCTTC CASSPDRHSYGYTF TRBJ1-2 . . TRBV11-2
TGTGCCAGCAGCTTGGTGGGACAGGATCAGCCCCAGCATTTT CASSLVGQDQPQHF TRBJ1-5 . TRBD1 TRBV5-4
TGTGCCAGCAGCGACAGGGTCTCCTACAATGAGCAGTTCTTC CASSDRVSYNEQFF TRBJ2-1 . TRBD1 TRBV11-2
TGCGCCAGCAGTGGACAGGGCCCCAATGAAAAACTGTTTTTT CASSGQGPNEKLFF TRBJ1-4 . TRBD1 TRBV10-2
TGCGCCAGCAGCCCGTTCCGGGACTCTATCTACAATGAGCAGTTCTTC CASSPFRDSIYNEQFF TRBJ2-1 . . TRBV4-1
TGTGCCAGCAGCTTAGTACAAGCCTCCTACGAGCAGTACTTC CASSLVQASYEQYF TRBJ2-7 . . TRBV7-2
TGTGCCAGTAGTTCAGGGTACGAGCAGTACTTC CASSSGYEQYF TRBJ2-7 . . TRBV19
TGCAGCGCCTCGGGATCTGACAGGGGGTGGGAGACCCAGTACTTC CSASGSDRGWETQYF TRBJ2-5 once TRBD1 TRBV29-1
TGCGCCAGCAGCTTGGGGACTGGTAGCCTTGAAGCTTTCTTT CASSLGTGSLEAFF TRBJ1-1 . . TRBV5-1
TGTGCCAGTAGTATCGGTTCAGATTTCTCCTACGAGCAGTACTTC CASSIGSDFSYEQYF TRBJ2-7 . . TRBV19
TGCGCCAGCAGTCCACGGGGTGACACTGAAGCTTTCTTT CASSPRGDTEAFF TRBJ1-1 once . TRBV6-9
TGTGCCAGCAGTTCTCAGGGAATTAGTGAAAAACTGTTTTTT CASSSQGISEKLFF TRBJ1-4 medium-sized . TRBV28
TGTGCCAGCAGCCAAGGCGGGGAGAACACTGAAGCTTTCTTT CASSQGGENTEAFF TRBJ1-1 . . TRBV4-2
TGTGCCAGCACCACAGGGGGCTTCTCCTACGAGCAGTACTTC CASTTGGFSYEQYF TRBJ2-7 once TRBD1 TRBV7-2
TGTGCCAGCAGCTTAGGAGGGGCGTGGGGCTACACCTTC CASSLGGAWGYTF TRBJ1-2 . . TRBV7-9
TGTGCCAGCAGTTTCACAGGGGGCTACGAGCAGTACTTC CASSFTGGYEQYF TRBJ2-7 . TRBD1 TRBV6-5
TGTGCCAGCACTCCGGGAGGGGCCAACTACGAGCAGTACTTC CASTPGGANYEQYF TRBJ2-7 . TRBD2 TRBV11-1
TGTGCCAGCAGCCAAATTTTCAGGGGCTATTATGGCTACACCTTC CASSQIFRGYYGYTF TRBJ1-2 . . TRBV14
TGTGCCAGCAGTAACCAGGTCACCGGGGCCAACGTCCTGACTTTC CASSNQVTGANVLTF TRBJ2-6 . . TRBV6-6
TGTGCCAGCAGCCCCCTGATTGGGGGAGGCGAGCAGTACTTC CASSPLIGGGEQYF TRBJ2-7 . . TRBV7-2
TGTGCCAGCAGCTTCTTGGGGACCTACGAGCAGTACTTC CASSFLGTYEQYF TRBJ2-7 . . TRBV7-2
TGCGCCAGCAGCGTACCTAACTCCTACGAGCAGTACTTC CASSVPNSYEQYF TRBJ2-7 . . TRBV5-1
TGTGCCAGCAGTGAAGGTCTAGCCGACGGCAATGAGCAGTTCTTC CASSEGLADGNEQFF TRBJ2-1 . . TRBV2
TGCGCCAGCAGCCAAGATCGGGTCGGTAGAAACGAGCAGTACTTC CASSQDRVGRNEQYF TRBJ2-7 . . TRBV4-3
TGCGCCAGCAGCCCGCAGATGACAGGGGAAGAGACCCAGTACTTC CASSPQMTGEETQYF TRBJ2-5 . TRBD1 TRBV5-1
TGTGCCAGTAGTATTCTAGGGTCTCAGCCCCAGCATTTT CASSILGSQPQHF TRBJ1-5 . . TRBV19